This T cell receptor beta chain emerged from a study of T-cell memory formation after mild COVID-19. Notes on the study in general: Contracting CD4+ clones sat mainly in CM and EM; CD8+ in EMRA. Pre-infection memory harbored some responding clones, suggesting cross-reactive memory joined. The SARS-CoV-2 specificity of second-wave clones reaching peak at day 37 remained unverified.

Researchers used 5'RACE with constant-segment primers to make TCR alpha and TCR beta cDNA libraries that carry sample barcodes and UMIs. TCRdb re-called the 5' RACE reads with MiXCR, one entry per CDR3 protein. The data show 550,000 to 700,000 distinct CDR3 sequences, roughly 17% seen once. This clonotype was counted only a few times. The antigen is not known. The junction differs from germline at one of its ends, possibly a read error. The CDR3 consists of 15 residues. Germline CDR1 SGDLS, CDR2 YYNGEE. This chain links TRBV9 with TRBJ1-5; maybe TRBD1 (5 bases). The TCR comes from an adult woman who had mild COVID-19 (a few samples of this study predate the infection). Cell type and time point are not known. Sequencing used PBMCs or a T cell subset sorted from them (not recorded which). The CDR3 is CASSPRGVSNKPQHF. The CDR3 coding sequence is TGTGCCAGCAGCCCCCGGGGGGTTAGCAATAAGCCCCAGCATTTT.